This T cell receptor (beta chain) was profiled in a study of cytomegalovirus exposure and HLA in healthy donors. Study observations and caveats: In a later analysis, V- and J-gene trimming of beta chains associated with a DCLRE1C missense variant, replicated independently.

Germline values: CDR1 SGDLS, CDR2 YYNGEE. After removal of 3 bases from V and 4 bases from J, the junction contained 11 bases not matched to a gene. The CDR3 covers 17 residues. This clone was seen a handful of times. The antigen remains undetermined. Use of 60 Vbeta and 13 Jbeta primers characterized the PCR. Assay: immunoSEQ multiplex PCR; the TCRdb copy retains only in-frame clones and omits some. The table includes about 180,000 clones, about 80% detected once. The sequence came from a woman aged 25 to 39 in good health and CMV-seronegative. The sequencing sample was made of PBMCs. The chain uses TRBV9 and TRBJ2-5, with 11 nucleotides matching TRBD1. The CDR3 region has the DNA TGTGCCAGCAGCGCCGGGACAGGGGGGATGGATCGAGAGACCCAGTACTTC. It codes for CASSAGTGGMDRETQYF.